Here is one TCR beta chain with its context. What it binds is not known. The data belong to a study of T cell responses to AZD1222 COVID-19 vaccine. Libraries were prepared by immunoSEQ multiplex PCR; TCRdb keeps only in-frame clonotypes and omits some of them. The sample has 150,000 to 200,000 clones; almost 90% are singletons. Broader study findings: Unmutated regions of variants are reportedly targeted by nearly half of spike-specific TCRs. Spike-specific TCR breadth and depth were elevated following two AZD1222 doses. Donors were chiefly white British, with a greater number of females, and clonal diversity was perhaps underestimated.

Germline loops: CDR1 SGHTA, CDR2 FQGNSA. With 2 bases removed from V and 1 base from J, the gap between germline ends came to 9 bases. The CDR3 consists of 14 residues. The rearrangement joins TRBV7-2 to TRBJ2-7; weak D call: TRBD1 (6 bases). This sample comprised peripheral blood, obtained 28 days after the second AZD1222 dose. The TCR sequence derives from an adult who received the AZD1222 COVID-19 vaccine. In DNA form, the CDR3 reads TGTGCCAGCAGCTTATACAGGGTTTCCTACGAGCAGTACTTC. This sequence encodes CASSLYRVSYEQYF.